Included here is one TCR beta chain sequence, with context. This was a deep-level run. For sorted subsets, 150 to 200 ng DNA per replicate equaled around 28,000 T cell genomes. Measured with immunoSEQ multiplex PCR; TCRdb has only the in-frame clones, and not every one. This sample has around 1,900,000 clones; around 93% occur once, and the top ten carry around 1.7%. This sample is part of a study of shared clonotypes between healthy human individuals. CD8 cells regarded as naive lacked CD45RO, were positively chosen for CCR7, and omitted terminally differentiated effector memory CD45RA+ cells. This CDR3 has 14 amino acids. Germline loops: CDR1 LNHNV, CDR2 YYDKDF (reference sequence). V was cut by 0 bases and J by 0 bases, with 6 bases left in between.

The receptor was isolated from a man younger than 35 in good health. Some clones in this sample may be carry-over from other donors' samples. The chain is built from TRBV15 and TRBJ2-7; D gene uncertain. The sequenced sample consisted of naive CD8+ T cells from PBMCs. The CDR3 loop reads CATSRDPSSYEQYF. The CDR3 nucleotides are TGTGCCACCAGCAGAGATCCTAGCTCCTACGAGCAGTACTTC.